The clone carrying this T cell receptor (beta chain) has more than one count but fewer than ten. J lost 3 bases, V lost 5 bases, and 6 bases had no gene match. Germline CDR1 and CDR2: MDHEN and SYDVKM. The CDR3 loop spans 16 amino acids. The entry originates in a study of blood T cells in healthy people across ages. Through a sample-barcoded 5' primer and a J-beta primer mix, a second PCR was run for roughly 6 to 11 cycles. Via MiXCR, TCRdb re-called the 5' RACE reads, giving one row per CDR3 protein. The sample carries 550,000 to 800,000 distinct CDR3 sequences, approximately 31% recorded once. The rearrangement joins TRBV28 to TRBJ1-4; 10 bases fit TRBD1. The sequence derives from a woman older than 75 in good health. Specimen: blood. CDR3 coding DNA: TGTGCCAGCAGTCCCTGGACAGGGGGATCTAATGAAAAACTGTTTTTT. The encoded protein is CASSPWTGGSNEKLFF.